This T cell receptor beta chain was obtained from a study of Ad26.COV2.S vaccination and SARS-CoV-2 variants. Noted treatment: around 19 received Ad26.COV2.S at low or high dose, single or two shots; about 5 received placebo; per-sample allocation not given. Collection of the samples took place on day 63 after the first injection of vaccine or placebo. The study, taken as a whole, reports: The TCR breadth and depth analyses may have produced an underestimate of total T cell responses.

This CDR3 is built from 15 residues. Germline V gives CDR1 SGHTA, CDR2 FQGNSA. Between the trimmed V and J ends, which lost 3 bases and 1 base, there was a span of 9 bases. Clones were sequenced by immunoSEQ multiplex PCR, and TCRdb holds only the in-frame ones, with some missing. The table has about 440,000 clones, less than 95% seen once; the top ten hold 4.3%. Of note for this clone: Its target is not known.

The source is a person aged 18-65 years who received the Ad26.COV2.S COVID-19 vaccine or a placebo. The chain carries TRBV7-2 and TRBJ2-2; D is uncertain. Sequenced material: peripheral blood, taken in a trial of Ad26.COV2.S vaccine versus placebo. CDR3 DNA: TGTGCCAGCAGCTTTATCCCGGAGAACACCGGGGAGCTGTTTTTT. Protein sequence: CASSFIPENTGELFF.